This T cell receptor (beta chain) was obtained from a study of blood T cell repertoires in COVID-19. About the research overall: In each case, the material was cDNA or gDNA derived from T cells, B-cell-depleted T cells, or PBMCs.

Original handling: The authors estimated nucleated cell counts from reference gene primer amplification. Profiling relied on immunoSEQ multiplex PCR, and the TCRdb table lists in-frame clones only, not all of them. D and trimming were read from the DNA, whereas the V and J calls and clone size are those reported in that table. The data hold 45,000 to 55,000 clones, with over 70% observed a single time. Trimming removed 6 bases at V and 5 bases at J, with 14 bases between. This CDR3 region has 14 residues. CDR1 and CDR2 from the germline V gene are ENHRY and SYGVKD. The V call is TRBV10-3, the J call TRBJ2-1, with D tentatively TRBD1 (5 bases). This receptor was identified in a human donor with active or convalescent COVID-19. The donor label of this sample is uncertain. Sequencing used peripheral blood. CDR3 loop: CAISQGPPDNEQFF. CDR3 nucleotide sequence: TGTGCCATCAGCCAGGGCCCTCCGGACAATGAGCAGTTCTTC.